Each of the 32 T cell receptor beta chains below was sequenced from the same sample in a study of glioma-infiltrating T cells after dendritic cell vaccination. Some clones are missing from TCRdb's copy, which holds only in-frame ones; the method was immunoSEQ multiplex PCR. The sample contains roughly 87,000 clones, about four fifths of which appear only once. Time point given: after dendritic cell vaccination, including at tumor progression/relapse. Sequencing was performed on blood, taken after dendritic cell vaccination. These receptors all stem from a human donor with glioblastoma.

The chain couples TRBV11-2 to TRBJ1-2; D is uncertain. The ends were cut back, 1 base at V and 6 bases at J, with 6 bases in the middle. The CDR3 is made up of 12 amino acids. CDR1 and CDR2 from the germline V gene are SGHAT and FQNNGV. Written as DNA, the CDR3 is TGTGCCAGCAGCTTAGTAGGAGATGGCTACACCTTC. Translated, it gives CASSLVGDGYTF.

CDR3 in DNA: TGCGCCAGCAGCCAAGTCAACAGGGATGGCGGCTACACCTTC. Protein sequence: CASSQVNRDGGYTF. The rearrangement joins TRBV4-3 to TRBJ1-2; D is possibly TRBD1 (6 bases). The CDR3 loop spans 14 amino acids. The V gene lost 1 base and the J gene lost 8 bases, with 14 bases spanning the gap. Per germline, CDR1 LGHNA and CDR2 YSLEER.

The chain employs TRBV6-6 and TRBJ1-6; 7 bases map to TRBD1. There are 15 residues in the CDR3. Germline CDR1 and CDR2: MNHNY and SVGAGI (reference sequence). V was clipped by 2 bases and J by 7 bases; unmatched bases: 5. The CDR3 DNA sequence: TGTGCCAGCAGTTACCTTCGGGACAGCAATTCACCCCTCCACTTT. Translated: CASSYLRDSNSPLHF.

The chain recombines TRBV13 with TRBJ1-3; 7 positions agree with TRBD1. The ends lost 5 bases at V and 4 bases at J; junction bases unmatched: 8. Germline assignment: CDR1 PRHDT and CDR2 FYEKMQ (reference sequence). The CDR3 totals 15 residues. Here the CDR3 reads CASSRDRAEGNTIYF. CDR3 bases: TGTGCCAGCAGCCGCGACAGGGCCGAGGGAAACACCATATATTTT.

This chain links TRBV30 with TRBJ1-5; D perhaps matches TRBD1 (5 bases). The V gene's germline CDR1 is GTSNPN and CDR2 SVGIG (reference sequence). The CDR3 loop spans 13 amino acids. Deletions cut 3 bases from V and 8 bases from J, with 14 bases between. The CDR3 region is CAWSQGSTEPQHF. In DNA form, the CDR3 reads TGTGCCTGGAGCCAGGGTTCCACGGAGCCCCAGCATTTT.

The chain couples TRBV6-5 to TRBJ1-1; 7 bases match TRBD1. This CDR3 region has 14 residues. V lost 5 bases, J lost 3 bases, and 6 bases stayed unmatched. CDR1 and CDR2 (germline): MNHEY, SVGAGI. CDR3 region: CASSPIQGHTEAFF. CDR3 DNA sequence: TGTGCCAGCAGTCCGATACAGGGGCACACTGAAGCTTTCTTT.

The rearrangement links TRBV6-6 to TRBJ1-6; D ambiguous. CDR1 is MNHNY, CDR2 SVGAGI, per germline (reference sequence). Deletions cut 10 bases from V and 9 bases from J, with 13 bases between. This CDR3 comprises 12 residues. The CDR3 bases are TGTGCCACTAACACCGGGAGTTCACCCCTCCACTTT. It translates to CATNTGSSPLHF.

The chain recombines TRBV6-1 with TRBJ2-7, with D possibly TRBD2 on 8 matching bases. The V end was cut by 4 bases, the J end by 3 bases, with 22 bases between. Per germline, CDR1 MNHNS and CDR2 SASEGT. The CDR3 loop spans 17 amino acids. This CDR3 reads CASSGAGDRPLGYEQYF. In DNA, the CDR3 is TGTGCCAGCAGTGGAGCGGGGGACAGACCTCTGGGCTACGAGCAGTACTTC.

The rearrangement uses TRBV30 and TRBJ2-7; D remains unclear. The CDR3 covers 11 residues. Per the germline V gene, CDR1 is GTSNPN and CDR2 is SVGIG (reference sequence). The V gene lost 4 bases and the J gene lost 4 bases, with 8 bases spanning the gap. The CDR3 bases are TGTGCCTGGAACGACGGGTACGAGCAGTACTTC. It codes for CAWNDGYEQYF.

The chain links TRBV5-1 to TRBJ2-3; D is uncertain. Germline lookup yields CDR1 SGHRS and CDR2 YFSETQ. V lost 0 bases and J 6 bases, leaving 11 bases between the germline ends. This CDR3 comprises 14 residues. CDR3 loop: CASSLGAGDDTQYF. The CDR3 DNA follows: TGCGCCAGCAGCTTGGGGGCAGGTGACGATACGCAGTATTTT.

This clone occurred once. V is TRBV6-1 and J is TRBJ1-2; 8 bases align to TRBD1. In germline, CDR1 is MNHNS, CDR2 SASEGT. The CDR3 length is 15 residues. J was trimmed by 3 bases and V by 1 base; bases with no gene match: 4. The CDR3 protein is CASSEGTGLDYGYTF. CDR3 sequence (DNA): TGTGCCAGCAGTGAAGGGACAGGGCTTGACTATGGCTACACCTTC.

The chain is built from TRBV7-8 and TRBJ1-6; D is unresolved. V was trimmed by 1 base and J by 5 bases, leaving 15 bases between them. Germline V lookup: CDR1 SGHVS, CDR2 FQNEAQ. This CDR3 is 17 amino acids long. This chain's CDR3 is CASSLEVTPRHNSPLHF. CDR3 nucleotide sequence: TGTGCCAGCAGCTTAGAGGTAACGCCGCGGCATAATTCACCCCTCCACTTT.

The V gene is TRBV7-3, the J gene TRBJ2-7; 11 positions agree with TRBD1. Germline CDR1 SGHTA, CDR2 FQGTGA. Trimming took 5 bases from V and 7 from J; bases not matched to a gene: 4. This CDR3 region has 13 residues. CDR3 nucleotides: TGTGCCAGCAGCCAAGGACAGGGGGCAGAGCAGTACTTC. Translating it yields CASSQGQGAEQYF.

The rearrangement uses TRBV2 and TRBJ1-1, with TRBD1 identical over 8 bases. From germline, CDR1 is SNHLY and CDR2 FYNNEI. The CDR3 totals 13 residues. The CDR3 spells CANTQGVGTEAFF. As DNA, the CDR3 is TGTGCGAACACACAGGGGGTTGGGACTGAAGCTTTCTTT.

This chain connects TRBV7-8 to TRBJ2-7, with 7 bases fitting TRBD1. From germline, CDR1 is SGHVS and CDR2 FQNEAQ. This CDR3 region has 14 residues. V lost 5 bases to trimming and J lost 0 bases; unmatched junction nucleotides: 4. The CDR3 DNA reads TGTGCCAGCAGCGTCGGACAGGACTCCTACGAGCAGTACTTC. Its translation: CASSVGQDSYEQYF.

The chain employs TRBV6-5 and TRBJ1-1, with 9 bases that match TRBD1. From germline, CDR1 is MNHEY and CDR2 SVGAGI. V lost 7 bases to trimming and J lost 1 base; unmatched junction nucleotides: 4. CDR3 length: 14 residues. The CDR3 DNA reads TGTGCCAGCACGAGGGACAGGGAGAACACTGAAGCTTTCTTT. Its translation is CASTRDRENTEAFF.

This chain connects TRBV6-5 to TRBJ2-5; D is perhaps TRBD2 (7 bases). The DNA end is more similar to TRBJ2-7, so the J call may be wrong. Per germline, CDR1 MNHEY and CDR2 SVGAGI. The CDR3 runs to 16 residues. Here the CDR3 DNA reads TGTGCCAGCAGTTACTCGTTAGGAGGGGGGGTTTACGAGCAGTACTTC. Protein: CASSYSLGGGVYEQYF.

The genes are TRBV6-4 and TRBJ1-2; D possibly corresponds to TRBD1 (6 bases). The CDR3 loop spans 12 amino acids. Between the trimmed V and J ends, which lost 7 bases and 7 bases, there was a span of 13 bases. Germline lookup yields CDR1 MRHNA and CDR2 SNTAGT. The CDR3 spells CASNDQGGGYTF. CDR3 bases: TGTGCCAGCAACGACCAAGGGGGTGGCTACACCTTC.

As for this clone: The sample holds other DNA sequences that translate to the same CDR3. The chain carries TRBV20-1 and TRBJ2-5, with D perhaps matching TRBD1 (6 bases). The CDR3 contains 11 residues. CDR1 is DFQATT, CDR2 SNEGSKA, per germline (reference sequence). V lost 2 bases and J 5 bases, leaving 6 bases between the germline ends. The chain's CDR3 is CSARQGETQYF. The CDR3 region has the DNA TGCAGTGCTAGACAGGGGGAGACCCAGTACTTC.

V is TRBV5-1 and J is TRBJ1-1, with D tentatively TRBD1 (6 bases). Trimming cost V 0 bases and J 5 bases, with 11 bases left between them. There are 14 residues in the CDR3. Germline-derived CDR1 and CDR2 are SGHRS and YFSETQ. The CDR3 bases are TGCGCCAGCAGCTTGGCCCAGGGGTTGACTGAAGCTTTCTTT. This sequence encodes CASSLAQGLTEAFF.

This chain uses TRBV19 with TRBJ1-1; 9 bases are a match to TRBD1. Germline CDR1 is LNHDA and CDR2 is SQIVND (reference sequence). Trimming cost V 4 bases and J 7 bases; bases outside gene matches: 7. The CDR3 totals 14 residues. The chain's CDR3 is CASSSRDRDDEAFF. The CDR3 DNA sequence: TGTGCCAGTAGTAGCCGGGACAGGGATGATGAAGCTTTCTTT.

This clone has just one count. CDR3 region: CASSVFSGTAYGYTF. In nucleotides, the CDR3 is TGTGCCAGCAGCGTGTTCTCCGGGACAGCCTATGGCTACACCTTC. The chain uses TRBV9 and TRBJ1-2; 7 bases map to TRBD1. Germline lookup yields CDR1 SGDLS and CDR2 YYNGEE. Trimming removed 2 bases from V and 4 bases from J; junction bases left unmatched: 8. The length of the CDR3 is 15 residues. Using reference TRBV9 and TRBJ1-2 for the parts outside the CDR3, the full variable domain is DSGVTQTPKHLITATGQRVTLRCSPRSGDLSVYWYQQSLDQGLQFLIQYYNGEERAKGNILERFSAQQFPDLHSELNLSSLELGDSALYFCASSVFSGTAYGYTFGSGTRLTVV.

The chain joins TRBV5-1 to TRBJ2-5; maybe TRBD2 (5 bases). Trimming stripped 5 bases from V and 5 bases from J, with 16 bases between. Germline V CDR1 and CDR2: SGHRS, YFSETQ. The CDR3 spans 14 residues. The CDR3 DNA is TGCGCCAGCAGTCTAATGGGAGCAGTGGAGACCCAGTACTTC. Protein product: CASSLMGAVETQYF.

The CDR3 nucleotides are TGTGCCAGCAGTTATCAGACAGGGAAATATGGCTACACCTTC. This sequence encodes CASSYQTGKYGYTF. The V gene is TRBV7-9, the J gene TRBJ1-2; 7 nucleotides agree with TRBD1. Germline CDR1 is SEHNR and CDR2 is FQNEAQ (reference sequence). The CDR3 sequence is 14 residues long. J was trimmed by 5 bases and V by 6 bases; bases with no gene match: 9.

This chain uses TRBV18 with TRBJ1-5; D is perhaps TRBD1 (5 bases). The CDR3 spans 14 residues. V lost 3 bases to trimming and J lost 6 bases, with 12 bases between them. Germline V gene data show CDR1 as KGHSH and CDR2 as LQKENI. In DNA form, the CDR3 reads TGTGCCAGCTCACCGGGCGGGGCGGGTCAGCCCCAGCATTTT. It specifies CASSPGGAGQPQHF.

The chain links TRBV6-4 to TRBJ1-2, with no clear D. The CDR3 has 13 amino acids. CDR1 and CDR2 (germline): MRHNA, SNTAGT. Trimming stripped 8 bases from V and 0 bases from J, with 10 bases between. The CDR3 sequence: CASPPVANYGYTF. The CDR3, as DNA: TGTGCCAGCCCACCAGTCGCTAACTATGGCTACACCTTC.

The genes are TRBV6-1 and TRBJ2-7; TRBD2 agrees at 8 bases. Germline CDR1 is MNHNS and CDR2 is SASEGT. The ends lost 5 bases at V and 0 bases at J; junction bases unmatched: 6. There are 15 residues in the CDR3. CDR3 sequence (DNA): TGTGCCAGCAGTTTGAGTAGCGGGGACTCCTACGAGCAGTACTTC. Encoded protein: CASSLSSGDSYEQYF.

The rearrangement uses TRBV4-2 and TRBJ2-2, with D possibly matching TRBD1 (5 bases). Germline lookup yields CDR1 LGHNA and CDR2 YNFKEQ. The CDR3 runs to 16 residues. V lost 0 bases and J lost 1, with 9 bases in between. CDR3 loop: CASSQEGQGNTGELFF. The CDR3 bases are TGTGCCAGCAGCCAAGAGGGTCAGGGGAACACCGGGGAGCTGTTTTTT.

The J gene is TRBJ1-4, the V gene TRBV19, with a weak D call TRBD1 (5 bases). Per the germline V gene, CDR1 is LNHDA and CDR2 is SQIVND (reference sequence). The CDR3 loop spans 15 amino acids. Between the trimmed V and J ends, which lost 3 bases and 2 bases, there was a span of 10 bases. DNA for the CDR3: TGTGCCAGTAGTATTCAGGGCCTCACTAATGAAAAACTGTTTTTT. Its protein is CASSIQGLTNEKLFF.

The V and J genes are TRBV4-2 and TRBJ2-3, with D tentatively TRBD2 (5 bases). This CDR3 is built from 15 residues. Trimming removed 1 base at V and 6 bases at J, with 14 bases between. Germline-derived CDR1 and CDR2 are LGHNA and YNFKEQ. This CDR3 is CASSQGGASPDTQYF. CDR3 nucleotide sequence: TGTGCCAGCAGCCAAGGGGGAGCCTCCCCCGATACGCAGTATTTT.

The genes are TRBV15 and TRBJ1-6; 8 bases line up with TRBD1. Germline CDR1 LNHNV, CDR2 YYDKDF (reference sequence). V gave up 3 bases and J gave up 10 bases; unmatched junction bases: 5. This CDR3 has 14 residues. The CDR3 sequence is CATSRDRVLSPLHF. CDR3 bases: TGTGCCACCAGCAGGGACAGGGTACTGTCACCCCTCCACTTT.

As to this clone: Its ends do not fully match the called genes, so a read error is possible. This chain uses TRBV5-6 with TRBJ1-6; tentatively, D is TRBD1 (6 bases). This CDR3 comprises 14 residues. Germline CDR1 SGHDT, CDR2 YYEEEE. The CDR3 sequence: CASSHRDYSSPLHF. In DNA, the CDR3 is TGTGCCAGCAGCCACAGGGACTATAGTTCACCCCTCCACTTT.